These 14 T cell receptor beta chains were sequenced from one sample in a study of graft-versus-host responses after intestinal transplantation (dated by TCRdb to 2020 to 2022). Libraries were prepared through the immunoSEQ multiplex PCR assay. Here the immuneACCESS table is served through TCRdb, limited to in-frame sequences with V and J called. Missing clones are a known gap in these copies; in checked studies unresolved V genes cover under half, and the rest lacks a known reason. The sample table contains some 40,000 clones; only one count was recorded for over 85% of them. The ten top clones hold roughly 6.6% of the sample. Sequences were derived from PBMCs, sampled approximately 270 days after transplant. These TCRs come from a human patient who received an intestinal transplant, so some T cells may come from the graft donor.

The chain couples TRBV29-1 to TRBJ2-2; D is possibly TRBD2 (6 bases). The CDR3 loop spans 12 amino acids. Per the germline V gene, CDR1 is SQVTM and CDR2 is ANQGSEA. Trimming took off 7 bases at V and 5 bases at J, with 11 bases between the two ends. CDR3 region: CSAWGETGELFF. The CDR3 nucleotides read TGCAGCGCCTGGGGGGAAACCGGGGAGCTGTTTTTT.

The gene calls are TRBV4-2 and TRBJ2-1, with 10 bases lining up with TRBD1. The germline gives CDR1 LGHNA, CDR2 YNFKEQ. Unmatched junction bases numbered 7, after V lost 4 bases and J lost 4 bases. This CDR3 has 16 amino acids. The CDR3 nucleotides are TGTGCCAGCAGCCGGAACGGGACAGGGGATTACAATGAGCAGTTCTTC. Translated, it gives CASSRNGTGDYNEQFF.

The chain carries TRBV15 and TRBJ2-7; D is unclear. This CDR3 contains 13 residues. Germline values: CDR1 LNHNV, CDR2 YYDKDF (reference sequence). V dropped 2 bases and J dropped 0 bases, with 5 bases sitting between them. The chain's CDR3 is CATSRTASYEQYF. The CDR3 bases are TGTGCCACCAGCAGAACAGCCTCCTACGAGCAGTACTTC.

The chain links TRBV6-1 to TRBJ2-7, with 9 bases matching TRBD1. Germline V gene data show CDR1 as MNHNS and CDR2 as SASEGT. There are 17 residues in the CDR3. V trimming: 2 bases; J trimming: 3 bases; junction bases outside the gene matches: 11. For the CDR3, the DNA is TGTGCCAGCAGTGAACACTGGGGACAGGGTTCGAGCTACGAGCAGTACTTC. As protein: CASSEHWGQGSSYEQYF.

The CDR3, as DNA: TGCGCCAGCAGCCAAGCCCGACAGGCTGAAAAACTGTTTTTT. It is translated as CASSQARQAEKLFF. The chain combines TRBV4-1 with TRBJ1-4; tentative D call: TRBD1 (6 bases). The CDR3 runs to 14 residues. Germline V lookup: CDR1 MGHRA, CDR2 YSYEKL. Trimming took off 1 base at V and 7 bases at J, with 10 bases between the two ends.

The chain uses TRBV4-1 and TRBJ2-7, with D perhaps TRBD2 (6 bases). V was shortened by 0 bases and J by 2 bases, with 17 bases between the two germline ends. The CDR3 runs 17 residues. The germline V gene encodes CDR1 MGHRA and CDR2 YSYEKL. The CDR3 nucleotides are TGCGCCAGCAGCCAAGATTCGGCGGGGCTCGGGACCTACGAGCAGTACTTC. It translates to CASSQDSAGLGTYEQYF.

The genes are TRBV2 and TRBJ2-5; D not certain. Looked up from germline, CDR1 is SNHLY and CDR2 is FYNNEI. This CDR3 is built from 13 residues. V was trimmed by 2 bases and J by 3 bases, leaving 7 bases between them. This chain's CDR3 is CASSELREETQYF. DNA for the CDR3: TGTGCCAGCAGTGAACTAAGGGAAGAGACCCAGTACTTC.

The CDR3 sequence: CAISEFTVGSSPLHF. DNA of the CDR3: TGTGCCATCAGTGAGTTCACGGTGGGGAGTTCACCCCTCCACTTT. The gene calls are TRBV10-3 and TRBJ1-6, with D unclear. Germline lookup yields CDR1 ENHRY and CDR2 SYGVKD. The CDR3 has 15 residues. Trimming took 1 base from V and 9 from J, leaving 13 bases between them.

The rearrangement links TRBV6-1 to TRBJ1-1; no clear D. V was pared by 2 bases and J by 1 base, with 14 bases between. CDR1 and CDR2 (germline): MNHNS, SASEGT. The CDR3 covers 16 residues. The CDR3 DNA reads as TGTGCCAGCAGTGAATTGAGGAGAAAAGGGAACACTGAAGCTTTCTTT. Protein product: CASSELRRKGNTEAFF.

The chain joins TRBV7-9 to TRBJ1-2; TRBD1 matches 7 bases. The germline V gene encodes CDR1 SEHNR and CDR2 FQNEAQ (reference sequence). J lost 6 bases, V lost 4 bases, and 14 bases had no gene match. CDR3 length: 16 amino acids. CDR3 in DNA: TGTGCCAGCAGCTCGTCTCGAAGACAGGGAGGTAATGGCTACACCTTC. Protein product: CASSSSRRQGGNGYTF.

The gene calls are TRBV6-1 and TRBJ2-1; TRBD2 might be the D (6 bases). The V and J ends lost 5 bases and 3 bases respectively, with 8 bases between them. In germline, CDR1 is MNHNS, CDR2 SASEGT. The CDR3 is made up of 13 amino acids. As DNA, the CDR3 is TGTGCCAGCAGTCCGGGACTCTACAATGAGCAGTTCTTC. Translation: CASSPGLYNEQFF.

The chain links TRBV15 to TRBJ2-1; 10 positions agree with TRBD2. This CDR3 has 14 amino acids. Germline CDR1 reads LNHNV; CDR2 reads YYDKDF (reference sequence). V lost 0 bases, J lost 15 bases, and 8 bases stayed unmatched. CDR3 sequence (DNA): TGTGCCACCAGCAGAGATCCAGCGGGGGGGCTCCGGTTCTTC. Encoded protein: CATSRDPAGGLRFF.

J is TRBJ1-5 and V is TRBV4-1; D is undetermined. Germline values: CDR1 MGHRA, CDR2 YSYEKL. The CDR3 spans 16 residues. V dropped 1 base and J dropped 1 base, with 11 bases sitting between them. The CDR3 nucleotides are TGCGCCAGCAGCCAAGGACACCTGGGGAGCAATCAGCCCCAGCATTTT. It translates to CASSQGHLGSNQPQHF.

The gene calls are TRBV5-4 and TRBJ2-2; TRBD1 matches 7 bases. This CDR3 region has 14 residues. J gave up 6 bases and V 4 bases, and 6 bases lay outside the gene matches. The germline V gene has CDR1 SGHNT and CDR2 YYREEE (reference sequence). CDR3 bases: TGTGCCAGCAGCGTGAAGGGACAGCCCGGGGAGCTGTTTTTT. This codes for CASSVKGQPGELFF. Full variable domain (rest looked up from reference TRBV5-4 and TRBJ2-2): ETGVTQSPTHLIKTRGQQVTLRCSSQSGHNTVSWYQQALGQGPQFIFQYYREEENGRGNFPPRFSGLQFPNYSSELNVNALELDDSALYLCASSVKGQPGELFFGEGSRLTVL.